This TCR beta chain was identified in a study of cytomegalovirus exposure and HLA in healthy donors. Study at large: Early released data comprised around 85 million unique TCRs from HLA-typed donors. Membership in the Caucasian-associated ancestry cluster was found for 65% to 85% of around 380 genotyped donors.

Findings and limits, study-wide: In a later analysis, at a false discovery rate of 0.05, under 20,000 TCR beta sequences were associated with HLA alleles.

Concerning this clone: Its specificity is not known.

In the PCR, 60 Vbeta and 13 Jbeta primers were used. Libraries were prepared by immunoSEQ multiplex PCR; TCRdb keeps only in-frame clonotypes and omits some of them. In the table there are some 98,000 clones, 70% to 80% of which are singletons. The sample was PBMCs. The clonotype originates from a man younger than 30 in good health and CMV-seropositive.

CDR3 nucleotide sequence: TGTGCCAGCTCACCACGGCGGACAGTTAATGAAAAACTGTTTTTT. It is translated as CASSPRRTVNEKLFF. The rearrangement links TRBV18 to TRBJ1-4; D might be TRBD1 (6 bases). Germline lookup yields CDR1 KGHSH and CDR2 LQKENI. The CDR3 is 15 amino acids. V was shortened by 1 base and J by 4 bases, with 10 bases between the two germline ends.